The clone carrying this TCR beta chain was seen a single time. Other DNA sequences in this specimen translate into the identical CDR3. The entry originates in a study of shared T cell receptors in the human thymus. The CDR3 extends over 13 amino acids. The germline V and J ends were trimmed by 6 bases and 4 bases, with 12 bases remaining between them. The germline CDR1 and CDR2 sequences are MNHEY and SVGAGI. Sequencing used immunoSEQ multiplex PCR; TCRdb keeps in-frame clones, though not all of them. The sample yields approximately 730,000 clones, 80% to 90% seen once. This sample also belongs to another study, concerning human thymus T cells. As that study records: Infants, healthy and Finnish, who were having corrective surgery for congenital heart defects served as donors. The study used thymus tissue resected during corrective heart surgery. Unrelated individuals reportedly shared highly overlapping thymic TCR repertoires.

The rearrangement joins TRBV6-5 to TRBJ1-1; no definite D call. This TCR came from a girl younger than two with a congenital heart defect. Sequenced sample: thymocytes. CDR3 coding DNA: TGTGCCAGCAGCTACGGCACAGCCACTGAAGCTTTCTTT. Its protein product is CASSYGTATEAFF.